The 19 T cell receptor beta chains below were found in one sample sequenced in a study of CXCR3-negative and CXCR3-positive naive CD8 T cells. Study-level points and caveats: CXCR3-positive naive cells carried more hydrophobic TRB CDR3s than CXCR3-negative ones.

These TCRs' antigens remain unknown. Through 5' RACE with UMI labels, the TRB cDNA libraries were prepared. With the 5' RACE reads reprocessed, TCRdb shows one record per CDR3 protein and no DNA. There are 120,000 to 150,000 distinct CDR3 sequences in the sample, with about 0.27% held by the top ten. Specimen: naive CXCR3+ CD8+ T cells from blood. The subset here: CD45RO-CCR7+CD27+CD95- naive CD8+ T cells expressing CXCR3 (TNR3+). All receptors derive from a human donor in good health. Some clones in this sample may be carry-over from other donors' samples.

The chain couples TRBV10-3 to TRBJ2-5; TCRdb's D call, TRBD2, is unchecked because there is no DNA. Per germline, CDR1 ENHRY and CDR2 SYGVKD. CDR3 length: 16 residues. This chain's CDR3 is CAISEGSGAHQETQYF.

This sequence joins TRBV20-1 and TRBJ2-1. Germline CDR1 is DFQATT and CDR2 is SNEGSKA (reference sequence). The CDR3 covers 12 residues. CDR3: CSARGLYYEQFF.

The CDR3 reads CASSYGRGYEQYF. The V call is TRBV6-2 or TRBV6-3, the J call TRBJ2-7; the TCRdb call, TRBD1, lacks DNA for checking. This CDR3 has 13 amino acids. Germline V gene data show CDR1 as MNHEY and CDR2 as SVGEGT.

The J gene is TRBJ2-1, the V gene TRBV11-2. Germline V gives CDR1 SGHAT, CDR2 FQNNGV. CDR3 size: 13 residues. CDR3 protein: CASSLDRNNEQFF.

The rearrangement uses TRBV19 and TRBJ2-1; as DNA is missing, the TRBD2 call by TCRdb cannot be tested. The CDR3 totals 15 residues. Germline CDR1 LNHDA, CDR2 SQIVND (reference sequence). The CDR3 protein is CASSIGLYSYNEQFF.

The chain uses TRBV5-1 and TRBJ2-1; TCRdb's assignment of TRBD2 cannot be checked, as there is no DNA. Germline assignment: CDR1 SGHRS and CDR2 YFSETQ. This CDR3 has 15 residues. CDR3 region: CASRSGAGGEGEQFF.

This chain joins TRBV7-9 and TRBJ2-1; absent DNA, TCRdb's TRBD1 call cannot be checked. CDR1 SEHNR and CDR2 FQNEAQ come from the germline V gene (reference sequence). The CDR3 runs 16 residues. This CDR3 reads CASSLGRGLPLLEQFF.

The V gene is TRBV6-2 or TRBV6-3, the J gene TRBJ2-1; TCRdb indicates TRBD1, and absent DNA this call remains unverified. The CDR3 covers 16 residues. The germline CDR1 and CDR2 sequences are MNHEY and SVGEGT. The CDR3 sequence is CASSYLGATSYNEQFF.

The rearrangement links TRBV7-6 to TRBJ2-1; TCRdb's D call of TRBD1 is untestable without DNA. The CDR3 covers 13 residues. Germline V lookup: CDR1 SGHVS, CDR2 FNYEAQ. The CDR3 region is CASSLLGGNEQFF.

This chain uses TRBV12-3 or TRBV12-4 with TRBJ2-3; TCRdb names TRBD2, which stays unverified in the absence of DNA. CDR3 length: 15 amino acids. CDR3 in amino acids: CASRQAASGTDTQYF.

The CDR3 protein is CASRGQGEETQYF. The chain joins TRBV28 to TRBJ2-5; without DNA, the TCRdb call of TRBD1 cannot be checked. This CDR3 is 13 amino acids long. Per germline, CDR1 MDHEN and CDR2 SYDVKM.

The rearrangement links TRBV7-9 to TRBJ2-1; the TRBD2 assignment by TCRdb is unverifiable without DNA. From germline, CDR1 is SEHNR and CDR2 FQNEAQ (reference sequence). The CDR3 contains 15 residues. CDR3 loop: CASSLELAEDNEQFF.

CDR3 residues: CASSQAGQHTGELFF. The J gene is TRBJ2-2, the V gene TRBV4-3; TCRdb reports TRBD1, a call that lacks DNA to check it against. This CDR3 has 15 amino acids. The germline V gene encodes CDR1 LGHNA and CDR2 YSLEER.

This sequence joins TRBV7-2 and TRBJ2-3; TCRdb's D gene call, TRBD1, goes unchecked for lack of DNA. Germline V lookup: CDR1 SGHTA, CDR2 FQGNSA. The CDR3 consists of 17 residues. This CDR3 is CASSLVYGGGATDTQYF.

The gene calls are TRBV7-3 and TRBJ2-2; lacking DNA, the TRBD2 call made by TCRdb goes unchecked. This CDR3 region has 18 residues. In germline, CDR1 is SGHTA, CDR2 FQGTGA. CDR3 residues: CASSPGLAGGGNTGELFF.

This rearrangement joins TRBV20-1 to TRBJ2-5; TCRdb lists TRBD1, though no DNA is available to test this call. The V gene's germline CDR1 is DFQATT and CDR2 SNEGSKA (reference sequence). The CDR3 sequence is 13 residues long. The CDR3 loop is CSATPENQETQYF.

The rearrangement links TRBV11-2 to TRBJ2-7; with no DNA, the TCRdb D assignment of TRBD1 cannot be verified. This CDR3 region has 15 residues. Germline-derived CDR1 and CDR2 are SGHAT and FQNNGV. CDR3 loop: CASSPRPGTTYEQYF.

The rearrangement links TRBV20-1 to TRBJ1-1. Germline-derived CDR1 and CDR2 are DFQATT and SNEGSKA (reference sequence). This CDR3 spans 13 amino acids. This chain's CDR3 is CSALTALNTEAFF.

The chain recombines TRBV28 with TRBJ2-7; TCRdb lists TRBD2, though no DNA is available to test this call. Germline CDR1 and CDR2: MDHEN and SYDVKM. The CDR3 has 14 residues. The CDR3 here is CASSLGLAGFGQYF.